These 17 T cell receptor beta chains originate from one sample sequenced in a study of T cell responses to AZD1222 COVID-19 vaccine. Libraries were prepared by immunoSEQ multiplex PCR; TCRdb keeps only in-frame clonotypes and omits some of them. The table shows approximately 100,000 clones, with 90% occurring only once. The sequenced sample was peripheral blood, obtained 28 days after the second AZD1222 dose. The source of these receptors is an adult who received the AZD1222 COVID-19 vaccine.

The chain recombines TRBV6-5 with TRBJ1-1, with D possibly matching TRBD1 (5 bases). This CDR3 spans 14 amino acids. Germline CDR1 is MNHEY and CDR2 is SVGAGI. V was trimmed by 4 bases and J by 4 bases, leaving 13 bases between them. The CDR3 DNA follows: TGTGCCAGCAGTTTTCTGGGGCTTGGCACTGAAGCTTTCTTT. Protein sequence: CASSFLGLGTEAFF.

This clone appeared a single time. The chain links TRBV7-3 to TRBJ2-5, with TRBD2 matching 9 bases. V dropped 3 bases and J dropped 5; count of bases not matched to a gene: 4. Germline V CDR1 and CDR2: SGHTA, FQGTGA. The CDR3 is 14 residues long. CDR3: CASSFSGGLETQYF. The CDR3 DNA sequence: TGTGCCAGCAGCTTCAGCGGGGGGCTCGAGACCCAGTACTTC.

The chain joins TRBV7-9 to TRBJ2-1; D perhaps matches TRBD2 (6 bases). Trimming removed 1 base from V and 7 bases from J, with 14 bases in between. The CDR3 spans 15 residues. CDR1 is SEHNR and CDR2 is FQNEAQ in the germline V gene (reference sequence). The CDR3 protein is CASSLVVGGRNEQFF. The DNA of the CDR3 is TGTGCCAGCAGCTTAGTAGTGGGGGGTCGAAATGAGCAGTTCTTC.

DNA for the CDR3: TGCGCCAGCAGCCAAGTGTTACCCGGGTCCTCCTACAATGAGCAGTTCTTC. It specifies CASSQVLPGSSYNEQFF. V and J are TRBV4-3 and TRBJ2-1; D is undetermined. The CDR3 has 17 amino acids. Germline V CDR1 and CDR2: LGHNA, YSLEER. Trimming took 1 base from V and 0 from J, leaving 13 bases between them.

V gene TRBV5-1 combines with J gene TRBJ1-2; the D gene is possibly TRBD1 (6 bases). CDR1 is SGHRS, CDR2 YFSETQ, per germline. The CDR3 runs to 15 residues. V was clipped by 0 bases and J by 6 bases, with 15 bases between them. DNA for the CDR3: TGCGCCAGCAGCTTGGATGGGGGGACAACTAATGGCTACACCTTC. Translated: CASSLDGGTTNGYTF.

The chain uses TRBV29-1 and TRBJ1-1; tentatively, D is TRBD1 (5 bases). This CDR3 contains 15 residues. V was trimmed by 6 bases and J by 8 bases, leaving 25 bases between them. Germline CDR1 SQVTM, CDR2 ANQGSEA. The CDR3 region has the DNA TGCAGCGTCTTGCGCAGGGAAGGCAGAACATCGGAAGCTTTCTTT. Amino acids: CSVLRREGRTSEAFF.

This chain joins TRBV5-1 and TRBJ2-7; 8 positions agree with TRBD1. Trimming removed 7 bases from V and 1 base from J; junction bases left unmatched: 4. The CDR3 totals 13 residues. Germline V lookup: CDR1 SGHRS, CDR2 YFSETQ. In DNA, the CDR3 is TGCGCCAGCGGGACAGGCCTATCCTACGAGCAGTACTTC. Protein: CASGTGLSYEQYF.

The rearrangement uses TRBV5-5 and TRBJ1-5, with a weak D call TRBD1 (6 bases). Germline assignment: CDR1 SGHKS and CDR2 YYEKEE (reference sequence). V lost 0 bases to trimming and J lost 3 bases, with 10 bases between them. This CDR3 comprises 15 residues. CDR3 nucleotide sequence: TGTGCCAGCAGCTTGGTGGACAGCCTCAATCAGCCCCAGCATTTT. It specifies CASSLVDSLNQPQHF.

The chain combines TRBV6-5 with TRBJ2-1; TRBD1 aligns across 9 bases. The V gene's germline CDR1 is MNHEY and CDR2 SVGAGI. V lost 4 bases to trimming and J lost 3 bases; unmatched junction nucleotides: 4. The CDR3 runs 15 residues. The CDR3 here is CASSLGQGYYNEQFF. The DNA for the CDR3 is TGTGCCAGCAGTTTGGGACAGGGATACTACAATGAGCAGTTCTTC.

This sequence joins TRBV7-6 and TRBJ2-1, with D maybe TRBD2 (5 bases). Deletions cut 0 bases from V and 0 bases from J, with 6 bases between. The CDR3 runs to 15 residues. Germline V gene data show CDR1 as SGHVS and CDR2 as FNYEAQ. The CDR3 reads CASSLAGISYNEQFF. In DNA, the CDR3 is TGTGCCAGCAGCTTAGCCGGGATCTCCTACAATGAGCAGTTCTTC. Variable domain in full (rest from reference TRBV7-6 and TRBJ2-1): GAGVSQSPRYKVTKRGQDVALRCDPISGHVSLYWYRQALGQGPEFLTYFNYEAQQDKSGLPNDRFSAERPEGSISTLTIQRTEQRDSAMYRCASSLAGISYNEQFFGPGTRLTVL.

This chain's CDR3 is CASSSGRNYGYTF. CDR3 nucleotide sequence: TGTGCCAGCAGCTCCGGGAGGAACTATGGCTACACCTTC. The chain uses TRBV5-6 and TRBJ1-2, with D unresolved. This CDR3 spans 13 amino acids. Germline assignment: CDR1 SGHDT and CDR2 YYEEEE. Trimming took 3 bases from V and 2 from J, leaving 8 bases between them. Drawing the rest from reference TRBV5-6 and TRBJ1-2, the complete variable domain is DAGVTQSPTHLIKTRGQQVTLRCSPKSGHDTVSWYQQALGQGPQFIFQYYEEEERQRGNFPDRFSGHQFPNYSSELNVNALLLGDSALYLCASSSGRNYGYTFGSGTRLTVV.

The chain joins TRBV7-3 to TRBJ1-1, with D perhaps TRBD1 (6 bases). This CDR3 spans 15 amino acids. Trimming cost V 4 bases and J 1 base, with 13 bases left between them. Germline CDR1 is SGHTA and CDR2 is FQGTGA. Here the CDR3 reads CASSSLAQGNTEAFF. The CDR3 DNA sequence: TGTGCCAGCAGCTCACTTGCACAGGGGAACACTGAAGCTTTCTTT.

The chain recombines TRBV6-5 with TRBJ2-2; D perhaps matches TRBD2 (5 bases). CDR1 and CDR2 (germline): MNHEY, SVGAGI. Trimming cost V 2 bases and J 4 bases, with 11 bases left between them. The CDR3 extends over 15 amino acids. For the CDR3, the DNA is TGTGCCAGCAGTTACGTGAGGGTTGTCACCGGGGAGCTGTTTTTT. Residues: CASSYVRVVTGELFF.

The chain carries TRBV23-1 and TRBJ1-2, with 8 bases identical to TRBD1. TRBV23-1 is identified as an open reading frame with a role that is uncertain. The J segment lost 4 bases and the V segment lost 0 bases, leaving 13 bases of the junction unmatched. This CDR3 comprises 18 residues. The CDR3 region has the DNA TGCGCCAGCAGTCAATCGAGTCAGGGGGCCGATCGGGTCTATGGCTACACCTTC. Translation: CASSQSSQGADRVYGYTF.

The rearrangement joins TRBV30 to TRBJ1-5; unclear D gene. Germline CDR1 is GTSNPN and CDR2 is SVGIG (reference sequence). V was shortened by 5 bases and J by 0 bases, with 11 bases between the two germline ends. The CDR3 sequence is 14 residues long. The CDR3 protein is CAWQSVDSNQPQHF. For the CDR3, the DNA is TGTGCCTGGCAGTCCGTGGATAGCAATCAGCCCCAGCATTTT.

This chain links TRBV3-1 (or the pseudogene TRBV3-2) with TRBJ2-5; D call uncertain. Germline CDR1 reads LGHDT; CDR2 reads YNNKEL (reference sequence). This CDR3 is 15 amino acids long. V gave up 0 bases and J gave up 2 bases, with 10 bases separating them. The CDR3 DNA is TGTGCCAGCAGCCAAGATGAGGTAGCACAAGAGACCCAGTACTTC. This encodes CASSQDEVAQETQYF.

Written as DNA, the CDR3 is TGTGCCAGCAGCCAGCAGGGGACCTATGGCTACACCTTC. Translated: CASSQQGTYGYTF. The chain has TRBV3-1 (or the pseudogene TRBV3-2) and TRBJ1-2; D perhaps matches TRBD1 (6 bases). The CDR3 spans 13 residues. The V end was cut by 3 bases, the J end by 4 bases, with 9 bases between. Germline-derived CDR1 and CDR2 are LGHDT and YNNKEL (reference sequence).